This T cell receptor (beta chain) was sequenced during a study of cytotoxic CD8 clonotypes in ibrutinib-treated CLL. Background on the study: Response sampling occurred after a median approximately 12 months of treatment (range 6 to 36). Mean values per sample were 255,043 productive templates and tens of thousands of productive rearrangements.

From cryopreserved PBMCs came 1.5 to 2.5 micrograms of genomic DNA used for TCR beta libraries. Study observations and caveats: Baseline clonality exceeded age-matched healthy donors and tracked circulating CD8+ T-cell counts.

V lost 1 base to trimming and J lost 1 base, with 11 bases between them. The CDR3 is 15 residues long. Germline loops: CDR1 SGHRS, CDR2 YFSETQ. Libraries were prepared by immunoSEQ multiplex PCR; TCRdb keeps only in-frame clonotypes and omits some of them. This table holds approximately 35,000 clones, 70% to 75% found once. Notes on this clone: Antigen specificity is unknown.

V gene TRBV5-1 combines with J gene TRBJ1-1; D is possibly TRBD1 (5 bases). Material: PBMCs, obtained at disease progression, from a patient treated with ibrutinib. The sequence was collected from a human donor with chronic lymphocytic leukemia. CDR3: CASSLSPGTNTEAFF. The CDR3 bases are TGCGCCAGCAGCTTGTCCCCAGGGACGAACACTGAAGCTTTCTTT.